The clone carrying this T cell receptor (beta chain) was picked up a small number of times. Its antigen is as yet unknown. A single heparinised blood sample, averaging around 120 mL, was obtained per donor. The germline CDR1 and CDR2 sequences are SEHNR and FQNEAQ (reference sequence). Trimming stripped 2 bases from V and 3 bases from J, with 7 bases between. CDR3 length: 13 residues. All of the isolated RNA was reverse transcribed, so expressed TCRB transcripts were sequenced. Data came from immunoSEQ multiplex PCR; TCRdb stores just in-frame clones and leaves some out. The table shows around 340,000 clones, with about a tenth occurring only once. The data were obtained in a study of beta chain features in type 1 diabetes. Study as a whole: Sorted cells, 90 million to 120 million in number, were examined across all samples. Study-level findings and limits: A moderate, significant TCRB CDR3 shortening appeared in type 1 diabetes across four CD4+ subsets.

This chain connects TRBV7-9 to TRBJ1-1, with no clear D. The clonotype originates from a man between 25 and 39 years old with type 1 diabetes. Source material: central memory CD4+ T cells from blood. The CDR3 bases are TGTGCCAGCAGCTTATCGCGGGACACTGAAGCTTTCTTT. Translation gives CASSLSRDTEAFF.